This T cell receptor beta chain was recovered during a study of T cells expressing NK-cell markers. Study details: Sorted CD3+CD56+NKG2C+, CD3+CD56+NKG2C- and CD3+CD56-NKG2C+ T cells supplied TCR beta repertoires. Findings and limits, study-wide: Dominant NKG2C+ clonotypes accounted for roughly 1.0-8% of CD8+ T cells in six donors. The study found these clonotypes also leading the CD3+CD56-NKG2C+ fraction in a few donors.

UMI-tagged 5'RACE template switching yielded the TCR beta cDNA. TCRdb re-called the 5' RACE reads and shows each CDR3 protein once, DNA omitted. The repertoire shows around 470,000 distinct CDR3 sequences; the top ten hold roughly 1.4%. About this clonotype itself: Its antigen remains unknown.

The sequence was obtained from a woman aged 50 to 65 in good health. Sequencing used blood T cells: a sorted CD56 or NKG2C T cell subset, CD4+ or CD8+ T cells, or bulk PBMC T cells (not recorded which).

The CDR3: CASMGLGLNEQFF. The V gene is TRBV6-5, the J gene TRBJ2-1; the D call of TRBD2 rests on TCRdb alone, since no DNA is present to check it. The CDR3 length is 13 residues. Germline CDR1 MNHEY, CDR2 SVGAGI.